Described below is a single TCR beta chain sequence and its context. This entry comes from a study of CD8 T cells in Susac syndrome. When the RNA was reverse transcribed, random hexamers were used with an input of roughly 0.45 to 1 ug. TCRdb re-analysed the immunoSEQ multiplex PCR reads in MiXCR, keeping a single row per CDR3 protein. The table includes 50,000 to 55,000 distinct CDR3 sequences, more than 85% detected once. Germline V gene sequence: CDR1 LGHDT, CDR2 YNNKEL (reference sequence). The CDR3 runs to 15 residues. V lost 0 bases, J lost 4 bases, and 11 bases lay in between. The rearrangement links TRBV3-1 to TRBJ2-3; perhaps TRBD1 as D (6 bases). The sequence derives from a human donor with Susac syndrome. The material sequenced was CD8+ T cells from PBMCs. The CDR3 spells CASSQDTPGADTQYF. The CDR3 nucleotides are TGTGCCAGCAGCCAAGATACTCCAGGGGCAGATACGCAGTATTTT.